The source of this T cell receptor (beta chain) is a study of blood T cell repertoires in COVID-19. In the study overall: The United States, Italy and Spain provided the acute and convalescent COVID-19 samples.

Trimming cost V 0 bases and J 4 bases, with 15 bases left between them. The length of the CDR3 is 16 residues. The germline V gene has CDR1 ENHRY and CDR2 SYGVKD. Sequencing used immunoSEQ multiplex PCR; TCRdb keeps in-frame clones, though not all of them. The sample carries about 280,000 clones, approximately 86% recorded once. This sequence originates from a woman aged 45-60 years who had recovered from COVID-19. The gene calls are TRBV10-3 and TRBJ1-2; D not certain. Sequenced material: peripheral blood. Here the CDR3 DNA reads TGTGCCATCAGTGAGTCGATAACAGCTACGATCTATGGCTACACCTTC. It specifies CAISESITATIYGYTF.